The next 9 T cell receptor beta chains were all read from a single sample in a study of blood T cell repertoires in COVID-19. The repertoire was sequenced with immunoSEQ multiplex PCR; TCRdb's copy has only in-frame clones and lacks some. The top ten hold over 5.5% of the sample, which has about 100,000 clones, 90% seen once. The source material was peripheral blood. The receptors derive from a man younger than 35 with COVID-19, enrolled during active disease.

The CDR3 region has the DNA TGTGCCAGCAGTGGGGGAGCGGGATCCTACGAGCAGTACTTC. Its translation is CASSGGAGSYEQYF. V is TRBV2 and J is TRBJ2-7; 7 nucleotides align to TRBD2. The germline V gene encodes CDR1 SNHLY and CDR2 FYNNEI. The ends lost 4 bases at V and 1 base at J; junction bases unmatched: 4. The CDR3 is made up of 14 amino acids.

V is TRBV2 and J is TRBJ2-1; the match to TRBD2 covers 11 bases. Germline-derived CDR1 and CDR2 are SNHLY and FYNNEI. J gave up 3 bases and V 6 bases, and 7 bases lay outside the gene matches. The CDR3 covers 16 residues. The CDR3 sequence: CASSPPTSGSYNEQFF. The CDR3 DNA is TGTGCCAGCAGCCCACCCACTAGCGGGAGCTACAATGAGCAGTTCTTC.

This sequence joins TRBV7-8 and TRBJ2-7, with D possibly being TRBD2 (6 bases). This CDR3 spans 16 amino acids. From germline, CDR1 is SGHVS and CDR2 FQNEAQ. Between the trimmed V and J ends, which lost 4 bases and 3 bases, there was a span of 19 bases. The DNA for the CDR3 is TGTGCCAGCAGCTGGGGCAGTCCGGCGGGGAACTACGAGCAGTACTTC. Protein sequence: CASSWGSPAGNYEQYF.

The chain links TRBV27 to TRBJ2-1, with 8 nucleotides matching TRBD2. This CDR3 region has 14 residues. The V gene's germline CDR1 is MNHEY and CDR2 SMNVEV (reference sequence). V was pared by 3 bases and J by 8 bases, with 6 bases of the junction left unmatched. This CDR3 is CASSLEAGEDEQFF. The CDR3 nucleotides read TGTGCCAGCAGTTTGGAAGCGGGAGAGGATGAGCAGTTCTTC.

DNA for the CDR3: TGCAGCGTTGGCGGCGGGAGGAGCCTATCCTACGAGCAGTACTTC. It yields the protein CSVGGGRSLSYEQYF. This chain uses TRBV29-1 with TRBJ2-7; 8 bases are shared with TRBD2. V dropped 4 bases and J dropped 1; count of bases not matched to a gene: 9. CDR3 size: 15 residues. Germline loops: CDR1 SQVTM, CDR2 ANQGSEA.

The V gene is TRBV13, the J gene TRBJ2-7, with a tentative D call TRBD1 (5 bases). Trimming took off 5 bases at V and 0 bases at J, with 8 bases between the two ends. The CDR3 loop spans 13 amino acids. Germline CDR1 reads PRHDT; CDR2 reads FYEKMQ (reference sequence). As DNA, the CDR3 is TGTGCCAGCAGCCGACAGAACTCCTACGAGCAGTACTTC. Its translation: CASSRQNSYEQYF.

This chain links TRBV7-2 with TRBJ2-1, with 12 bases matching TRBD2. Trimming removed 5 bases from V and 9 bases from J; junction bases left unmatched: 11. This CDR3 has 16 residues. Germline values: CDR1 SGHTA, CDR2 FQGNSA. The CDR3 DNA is TGTGCCAGCAGCCTCAGACTAGCGGGAGTCATTTTTGAGCAGTTCTTC. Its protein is CASSLRLAGVIFEQFF.

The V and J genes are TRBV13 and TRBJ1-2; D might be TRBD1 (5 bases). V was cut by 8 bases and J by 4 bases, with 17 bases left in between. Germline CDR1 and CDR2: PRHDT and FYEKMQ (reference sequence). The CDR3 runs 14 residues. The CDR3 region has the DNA TGTGCCAGCGGCCAGGGCAGGTCGGCCTATGGCTACACCTTC. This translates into CASGQGRSAYGYTF.

The CDR3 region is CASSLGAGQFF. The CDR3 bases are TGTGCCAGCAGTTTGGGGGCAGGGCAGTTCTTC. The genes are TRBV12-3 or TRBV12-4 and TRBJ2-1; D possibly corresponds to TRBD1 (6 bases). CDR3 length equals 11 residues. V was pared by 3 bases and J by 12 bases, with 9 bases between.